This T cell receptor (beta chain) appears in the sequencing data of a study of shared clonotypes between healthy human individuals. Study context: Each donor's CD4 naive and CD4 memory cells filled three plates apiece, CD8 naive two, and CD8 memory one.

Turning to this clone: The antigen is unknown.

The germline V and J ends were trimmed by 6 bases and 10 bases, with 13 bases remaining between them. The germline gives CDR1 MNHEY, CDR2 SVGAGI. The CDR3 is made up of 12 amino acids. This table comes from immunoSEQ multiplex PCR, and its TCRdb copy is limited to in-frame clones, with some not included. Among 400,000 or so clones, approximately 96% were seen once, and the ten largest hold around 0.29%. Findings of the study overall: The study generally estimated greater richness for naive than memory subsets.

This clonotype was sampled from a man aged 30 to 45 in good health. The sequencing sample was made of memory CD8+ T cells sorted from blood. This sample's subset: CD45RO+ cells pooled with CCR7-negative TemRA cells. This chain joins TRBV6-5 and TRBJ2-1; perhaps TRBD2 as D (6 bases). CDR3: CASSRTKNEQFF. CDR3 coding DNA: TGTGCCAGCAGCCGGACTAAAAACGAGCAGTTCTTC.